This is a list of T cell receptor beta chains from one sample in a study of blood T cell repertoires in COVID-19. Sequenced by immunoSEQ multiplex PCR; TCRdb stores in-frame clones only, minus some. The sample lists roughly 260,000 clones; about 89% were seen once. The sequenced material came from PBMCs or T cells enriched from blood (not recorded which). The receptors were gathered from a young woman who had recovered from COVID-19. The CDR3 runs from the conserved cysteine through the conserved F or W. The order of the fields is D gene, V gene, J gene, CDR3 length, clone size, CDR3 DNA, CDR3 protein. The D gene is left open where the match is weak. Some rows have no size entry. The others give once, few or many, or a class for an expanded clone.

.	TRBV9	TRBJ2-5	21	.	TGTGCCAGCAGCGTAGGGGTGGCAGGCCAGGTGATTCCTGGGTTGGGAGAGACCCAGTACTTC	CASSVGVAGQVIPGLGETQYF
.	TRBV30	TRBJ1-1	12	.	TGTGCCTGGAGGGCCCGAGGCCTTGAAGCTTTCTTT	CAWRARGLEAFF
TRBD2	TRBV9	TRBJ2-1	16	.	TGTGCCAGCAGCGCGCTCGAGGCGGGGGGGTACAATGAGCAGTTCTTC	CASSALEAGGYNEQFF
TRBD1	TRBV7-3	TRBJ1-1	15	once	TGTGCCAGCAGCGCCTATCCGGGACAGGGTCAGGTAGCTTTCTTT	CASSAYPGQGQVAFF
.	TRBV5-4	TRBJ1-1	15	.	TGTGCCAGCAGCTTTCTTGAGGCCCGACCCGTAGAAGCTTTCTTT	CASSFLEARPVEAFF
TRBD2	TRBV6-1	TRBJ2-7	17	.	TGTGCCAGCAGTGAAGACGGACTAGCGGAGATCTCCTACGAGCAGTACTTC	CASSEDGLAEISYEQYF
TRBD2	TRBV9	TRBJ2-1	16	.	TGTGCCAGCAGCGTGTCCCGGCGGGGGGCTTACAATGAGCAGTTCTTC	CASSVSRRGAYNEQFF
TRBD1	TRBV11-2	TRBJ2-3	16	.	TGTGCCAGCAGCTTAGTAGGGTGGCAGGGGGTAGATACGCAGTATTTT	CASSLVGWQGVDTQYF
.	TRBV6-5	TRBJ2-7	10	.	TGTGCCAGCTTTAGCTACGAGCAGTACTTC	CASFSYEQYF
.	TRBV18	TRBJ1-4	13	.	TGTGCCAGCTCACCTTTGAACTATGAAAAACTGTTTTTT	CASSPLNYEKLFF
.	TRBV6-2/TRBV6-3	TRBJ1-5	18	.	TGTGCCAGCAGTTACTCGATTGTGGCCGCGGCAGACGATCAGCCCCAGCATTTT	CASSYSIVAAADDQPQHF
.	TRBV5-1	TRBJ1-4	15	.	TGCGCCAGCAGCTTTTCGGGGGGGCAGGATGAAAAACTGTTTTTT	CASSFSGGQDEKLFF
TRBD2	TRBV19	TRBJ2-3	13	.	TGTGCCAGTAGTAGCGGGAGCGTAGATACGCAGTATTTT	CASSSGSVDTQYF
TRBD2	TRBV7-2	TRBJ2-3	17	.	TGTGCCAGCAGGAAACTAGCGGGGGGGCGGGGCACAGATACGCAGTATTTT	CASRKLAGGRGTDTQYF
.	TRBV7-2	TRBJ1-2	13	.	TGTGCCAGCAACGGGGGGTATGACTATGGCTACACCTTC	CASNGGYDYGYTF
TRBD1	TRBV5-1	TRBJ1-1	16	few	TGCGCCAGCAGCCCGGGACAGGAGGTCGGGAAAACTGAAGCTTTCTTT	CASSPGQEVGKTEAFF
TRBD1	TRBV19	TRBJ1-6	17	.	TGTGCCAGTAGTATTCCGCTCGGACAGGACTATAATTCACCCCTCCACTTT	CASSIPLGQDYNSPLHF
TRBD1	TRBV7-2	TRBJ2-7	14	.	TGTGCCAGCATGCCCGGGACAGGGTCCTACGAGCAGTACTTC	CASMPGTGSYEQYF
.	TRBV3-1/TRBV3-2	TRBJ1-5	16	.	TGTGCCAGCAGCCAGTGGGGGGCGGGAGGCAATCAGCCCCAGCATTTT	CASSQWGAGGNQPQHF
TRBD2	TRBV3-1/TRBV3-2	TRBJ2-3	19	.	TGTGCCAGCAGCCAAGGAGTGGCGAAAGGACTAGCGGGGGCTTATACGCAGTATTTT	CASSQGVAKGLAGAYTQYF
TRBD2	TRBV5-6	TRBJ2-2	14	.	TGTGCCAGCAGCGTTGGGACTAATACCGGGGAGCTGTTTTTT	CASSVGTNTGELFF
.	TRBV7-2	TRBJ2-7	15	.	TGTGCCAGCAGCTTAGGAGGGATTTCCTCCTACGAGCAGTACTTC	CASSLGGISSYEQYF
TRBD2	TRBV15	TRBJ2-5	16	once	TGTGCCACCAGCAGGAACGCAGCGGGGGTTGAAGAGACCCAGTACTTC	CATSRNAAGVEETQYF
.	TRBV28	TRBJ1-5	16	.	TGTGCCAGCAGTCCCGGTGGAGGGAGGAGCAATCAGCCCCAGCATTTT	CASSPGGGRSNQPQHF
TRBD2	TRBV4-1	TRBJ2-2	15	.	TGCGCCAGCAGCCCCACTAGCGGGAAGGGCGGGGAGCTGTTTTTT	CASSPTSGKGGELFF
TRBD2	TRBV28	TRBJ2-1	15	.	TGTGCCAGCAGTTTCCGCGGGGGGACGTACAATGAGCAGTTCTTC	CASSFRGGTYNEQFF
TRBD1	TRBV2	TRBJ2-1	15	.	TGTGCCATCGTCCCCTGGACAGGGGGTTTGGATGAGCAGTTCTTC	CAIVPWTGGLDEQFF
TRBD2	TRBV24-1	TRBJ2-1	16	.	TGTGCCACCGGGACTAGCGGGATATCGGGGCACAATGAGCAGTTCTTC	CATGTSGISGHNEQFF
.	TRBV11-2	TRBJ2-5	11	.	TGTGCCAGCAGCCTAACTGAAGACCAGTACTTC	CASSLTEDQYF
TRBD2	TRBV4-1	TRBJ2-5	15	.	TGCGCCAGCAGCCCAGTAGCGGGGGGGCTTGAGACCCAGTACTTC	CASSPVAGGLETQYF
TRBD2	TRBV3-1/TRBV3-2	TRBJ2-5	19	.	TGTGCCAGCAGCCTGAGAGGGTCGGCTAGCGGGCGGGGTTTGGAGACCCAGTACTTC	CASSLRGSASGRGLETQYF
.	TRBV30	TRBJ1-6	13	.	TGTGCCTGGACCAGGACAGATAATTCACCCCTCCACTTT	CAWTRTDNSPLHF
.	TRBV11-2	TRBJ2-5	16	.	TGTGCCAGCAGCTTAGGCCGGGGGGCCGCCCAAGAGACCCAGTACTTC	CASSLGRGAAQETQYF
.	TRBV6-6	TRBJ1-2	14	.	TGTGCCAGCAGTTACCTCCAGGGCAACTATGGCTACACCTTC	CASSYLQGNYGYTF
.	TRBV6-1	TRBJ1-6	16	few	TGTGCCAGCAGTGAATCTATCCCCTCCTATAATTCACCCCTCCACTTT	CASSESIPSYNSPLHF
.	TRBV6-4	TRBJ2-3	15	.	TGTGCCAGCAGTGCTGAGGGTGGTGTTCTTTATACGCAGTATTTT	CASSAEGGVLYTQYF
TRBD1	TRBV28	TRBJ1-6	16	.	TGTGCCAGCAGTTTCCCGGACAGGGGGCATAATTCACCCCTCCACTTT	CASSFPDRGHNSPLHF
.	TRBV5-4	TRBJ2-1	13	.	TGTGCCAGCAGCACTGCCAGGGGAGATGAGCAGTTCTTC	CASSTARGDEQFF
.	TRBV30	TRBJ1-2	12	once	TGTGCCTGGAGTACGGTGAACTATGGCTACACCTTC	CAWSTVNYGYTF
TRBD1	TRBV11-2	TRBJ2-7	15	.	TGTGCCAGCAGCTTAGGACAGGGGGCAGATTACGAGCAGTACTTC	CASSLGQGADYEQYF
.	TRBV5-4	TRBJ1-1	12	many	TGTGCCAGCAGCTTGGTGAGCACTGAAGCTTTCTTT	CASSLVSTEAFF